This T cell receptor beta chain appears in the sequencing data of a study of cytomegalovirus exposure and HLA in healthy donors. Background on the study: When 350 to 500 donors were genotyped, roughly four fifths of them were found to fall in the Caucasian-associated ancestry cluster.

The CDR3 is 14 residues long. V lost 1 base and J lost 7; bases outside the gene matches: 6. Germline CDR1 is SGDLS and CDR2 is YYNGEE. The PCR used 60 Vbeta and 13 Jbeta primers. Method: immunoSEQ multiplex PCR; TCRdb's copy keeps in-frame clones and lacks some. The top ten clones hold roughly 10% of a sample with about 120,000 clones, roughly 60% of them seen once. This clone was counted only a few times. Material: PBMCs. This chain links TRBV9 with TRBJ2-7; 9 bases are a match to TRBD2. This clonotype was obtained from a man aged 40-55 years in good health and CMV-seropositive. The CDR3 nucleotides read TGTGCCAGCAGCGTACAGCCAGCGGGAGGTGAGCAGTACTTC. This sequence encodes CASSVQPAGGEQYF.